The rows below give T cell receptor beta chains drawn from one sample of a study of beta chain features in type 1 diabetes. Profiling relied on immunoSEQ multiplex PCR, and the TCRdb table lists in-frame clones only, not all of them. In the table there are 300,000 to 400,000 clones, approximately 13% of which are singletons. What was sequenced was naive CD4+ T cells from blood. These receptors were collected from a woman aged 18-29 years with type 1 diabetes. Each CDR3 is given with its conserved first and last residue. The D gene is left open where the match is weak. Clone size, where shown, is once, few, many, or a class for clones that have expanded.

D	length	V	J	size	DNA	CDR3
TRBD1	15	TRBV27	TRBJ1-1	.	TGTGCCAGCAGCCCCGGGCCACAGGGGCATACTGAAGCTTTCTTT	CASSPGPQGHTEAFF
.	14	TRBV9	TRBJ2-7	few	TGTGCCAGCAGCGTAGCGAGCGGGTTAGGCGAGCAGTACTTC	CASSVASGLGEQYF
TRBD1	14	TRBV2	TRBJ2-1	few	TGTGCCAGCAGTAGAACAGGGGTGGTAAATGAGCAGTTCTTC	CASSRTGVVNEQFF
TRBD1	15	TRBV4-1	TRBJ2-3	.	TGCGCCAGCAGCCACCTCAGGGGGAGCACAGATACGCAGTATTTT	CASSHLRGSTDTQYF
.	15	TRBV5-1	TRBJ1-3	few	TGCGCCAGCAGCTTGGCCACGAGCTCTGGAAACACCATATATTTT	CASSLATSSGNTIYF
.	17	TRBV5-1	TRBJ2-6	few	TGCGCCAGCAGCTTTGGCGACTTCATCTCTGGGGCCAACGTCCTGACTTTC	CASSFGDFISGANVLTF
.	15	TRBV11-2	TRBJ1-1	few	TGTGCCAGCAGCTTATTTCTTACCGGGGGCACTGAAGCTTTCTTT	CASSLFLTGGTEAFF
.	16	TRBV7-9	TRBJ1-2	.	TGTGCCAGCAGCCCCACCCTAGTGATAGGGGACTATGGCTACACCTTC	CASSPTLVIGDYGYTF
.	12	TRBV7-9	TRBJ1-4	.	TGTGCCAGCAGTAGGGGGACTGAAAAACTGTTTTTT	CASSRGTEKLFF
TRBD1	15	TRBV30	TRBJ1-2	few	TGTGCCTGGAGGGGAAACAGGGGGACTACCTATGGCTACACCTTC	CAWRGNRGTTYGYTF
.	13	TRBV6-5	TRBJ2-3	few	TGTGCCAGCAGTTCCCTTGCGTCGGGTACGCAGTATTTT	CASSSLASGTQYF
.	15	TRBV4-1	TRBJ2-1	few	TGCGCCAGCAGCCACCTCCTAGCGCTGCTTACTGAGCAGTTCTTC	CASSHLLALLTEQFF
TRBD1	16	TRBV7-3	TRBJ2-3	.	TGTGCCAGCAGCCGCCGGACAGGGGGGGGCACAGATACGCAGTATTTT	CASSRRTGGGTDTQYF
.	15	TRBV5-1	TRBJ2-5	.	TGCGCCAGCAGCAACGGACACTCCGCTGGGGAGACCCAGTACTTC	CASSNGHSAGETQYF
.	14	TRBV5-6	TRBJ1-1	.	TGTGCCAGCAGCTTGTGGGGGCTGAACACTGAAGCTTTCTTT	CASSLWGLNTEAFF
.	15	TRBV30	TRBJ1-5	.	TGTGCCTGGAGGAGTCAGGGGATTAATGATCAGCCCCAGCATTTT	CAWRSQGINDQPQHF
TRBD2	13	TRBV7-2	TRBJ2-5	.	TGTGCCAGCAGCTGGGGCGATACGGGGACTAGGTACTTC	CASSWGDTGTRYF
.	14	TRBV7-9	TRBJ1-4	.	TGTGCCAGCAGCCGGGTTGCAACTAATGAAAAACTGTTTTTT	CASSRVATNEKLFF
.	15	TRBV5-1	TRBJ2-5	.	TGCGCCAGCAGCCCGACGGAGGGGGCCAGGGAGACCCAGTACTTC	CASSPTEGARETQYF
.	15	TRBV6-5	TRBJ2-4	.	TGTGCCAGCAGTTACGTGAGCCTAGCCAAAAACATTCAGTACTTC	CASSYVSLAKNIQYF
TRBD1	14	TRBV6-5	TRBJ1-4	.	TGTGCCAGCAGATCCGGGACAGGGCATGAAAAACTGTTTTTT	CASRSGTGHEKLFF
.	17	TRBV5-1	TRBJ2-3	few	TGCGCCAGCAGCTTGGCCGGGATAGGGTCGGGCGTGGATACGCAGTATTTT	CASSLAGIGSGVDTQYF
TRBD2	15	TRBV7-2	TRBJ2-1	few	TGTGCCAGCAGCTTAGAGGGCGGGAGGTTGGGGGAGCAGTTCTTC	CASSLEGGRLGEQFF
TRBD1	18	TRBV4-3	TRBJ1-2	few	TGCGCCAGCAGCCAACGAAATTGGTACACACAGGGGAACTATGGCTACACCTTC	CASSQRNWYTQGNYGYTF
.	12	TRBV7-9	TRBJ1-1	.	TGTGCCAGCAGCGGGCAGAACACTGAAGCTTTCTTT	CASSGQNTEAFF
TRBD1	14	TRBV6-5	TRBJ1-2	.	TGTGCCAGCACGGCCACCGGGACAGGAGGAGGCTACACCTTC	CASTATGTGGGYTF
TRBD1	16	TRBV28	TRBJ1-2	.	TGTGCCAGCAGCCGCTCCGGCCCCGGGACAGGGCATGGCTACACCTTC	CASSRSGPGTGHGYTF
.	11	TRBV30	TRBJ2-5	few	TGTGCCTGGAGTGTACTGGAGACCCAGTACTTC	CAWSVLETQYF
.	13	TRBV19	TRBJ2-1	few	TGTGCCAGTAGTATGGCTCTCCTTGGTGAGCAGTTCTTC	CASSMALLGEQFF
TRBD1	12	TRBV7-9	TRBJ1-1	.	TGTGCCAGCAGCTTTGAAGGGGGCTCAGCTTTCTTT	CASSFEGGSAFF
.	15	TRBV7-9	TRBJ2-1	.	TGTGCCAGCAGCTTAGGCAGGGCCTCCTACAATGAGCAGTTCTTC	CASSLGRASYNEQFF
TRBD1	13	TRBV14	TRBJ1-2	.	TGTGCCAGCAGCCTGAGACAGGGCTATGGCTACACCTTC	CASSLRQGYGYTF
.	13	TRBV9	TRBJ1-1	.	TGTGCCAGCAGCATTGGAGGGCACACTGAAGCTTTCTTT	CASSIGGHTEAFF
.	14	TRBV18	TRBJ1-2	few	TGTGCCAGCTCACCAGTGACAGGCTTTCATGGCTACACCTTC	CASSPVTGFHGYTF
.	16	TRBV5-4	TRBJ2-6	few	TGTGCCAGCAGCCACATCATTGTGGCTGGGGCCAACGTCCTGACTTTC	CASSHIIVAGANVLTF
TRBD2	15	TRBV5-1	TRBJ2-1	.	TGCGCCAGCAGCTTGGGGCTAGCGGAAATCAATGAGCAGTTCTTC	CASSLGLAEINEQFF
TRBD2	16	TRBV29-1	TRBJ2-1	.	TGCAGCGTTGAAGATGGACTAGCGGGCTCCTACAATGAGCAGTTCTTC	CSVEDGLAGSYNEQFF
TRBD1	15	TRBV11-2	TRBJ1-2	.	TGTGCCAGCAGTTCTCCGCGGACAGGGTACTATGGCTACACCTTC	CASSSPRTGYYGYTF
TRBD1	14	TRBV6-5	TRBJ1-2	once	TGTGCCAGCAGTTCCTCGGACAGGCTCGGTGGCTACACCTTC	CASSSSDRLGGYTF
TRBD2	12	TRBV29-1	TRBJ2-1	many	TGCAGCGGGGGACTAGGGGGAAAAGGGCAGTTCTTC	CSGGLGGKGQFF
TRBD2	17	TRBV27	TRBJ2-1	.	TGTGCCAGCAGTTTAATCCCCGGGACTAGATCCTACAATGAGCAGTTCTTC	CASSLIPGTRSYNEQFF
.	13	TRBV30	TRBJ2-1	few	TGTGCCTGGAGTCCGAGCTCCTACAATGAGCAGTTCTTC	CAWSPSSYNEQFF
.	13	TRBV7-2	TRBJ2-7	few	TGTGCCAGCAGCCCTGCTCTAGTTCTCGAGCAGTACTTC	CASSPALVLEQYF
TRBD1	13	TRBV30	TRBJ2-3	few	TGTGCCTGGAGTAGGCAGGGGGAAGATACGCAGTATTTT	CAWSRQGEDTQYF
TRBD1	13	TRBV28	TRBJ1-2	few	TGTGCCAGCTGTGGACAGGGGGGCTATGGCTACACCTTC	CASCGQGGYGYTF
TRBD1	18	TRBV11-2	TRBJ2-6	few	TGTGCCAGCAGCCTCCAGACAGGGAGTTTCTCTGGGGCCAACGTCCTGACTTTC	CASSLQTGSFSGANVLTF
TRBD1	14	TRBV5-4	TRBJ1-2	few	TGTGCCAGCAGCTTGGGGGGGACAGGGGATGGCTACACCTTC	CASSLGGTGDGYTF
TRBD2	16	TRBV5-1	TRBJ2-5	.	TGCGCCAGCAGCTCCCTGGCGGGAGTTGCAAAGGAGACCCAGTACTTC	CASSSLAGVAKETQYF
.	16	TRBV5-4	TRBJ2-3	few	TGTGCCAGCAGCTCCGGACTCTCCACCACCACAGATACGCAGTATTTT	CASSSGLSTTTDTQYF
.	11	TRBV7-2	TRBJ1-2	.	TGTGCCAGCAGCACAACGAGGAGCTACACCTTC	CASSTTRSYTF
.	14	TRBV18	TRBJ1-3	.	TGTGCCAGCTCACCCACAGCCTCTGGAAACACCATATATTTT	CASSPTASGNTIYF
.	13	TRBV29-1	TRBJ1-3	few	TGCAGCGTTGGGACAGCCTCTGGAAACACCATATATTTT	CSVGTASGNTIYF
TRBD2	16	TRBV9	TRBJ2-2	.	TGTGCCAGCAGCGTAGGAGCGGGGCTGAACACCGGGGAGCTGTTTTTT	CASSVGAGLNTGELFF
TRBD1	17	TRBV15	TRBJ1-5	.	TGTGCCACCAGCAGAAATCTACATACAGGGGGCGATCAGCCCCAGCATTTT	CATSRNLHTGGDQPQHF
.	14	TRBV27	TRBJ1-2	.	TGTGCCAGCAGTTTATCTCGGCAATCGGGGGGCTACACCTTC	CASSLSRQSGGYTF
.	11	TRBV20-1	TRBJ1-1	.	TGCAGTGCCACAACCGGGACAGAAGCTTTCTTT	CSATTGTEAFF
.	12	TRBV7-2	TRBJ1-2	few	TGTGCCAGCAATGTCCAGGGAGGCGGCTACACCTTC	CASNVQGGGYTF
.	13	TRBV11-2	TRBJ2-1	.	TGTGCCAGCAGCTTAGTAATCTACAATGAGCAGTTCTTC	CASSLVIYNEQFF
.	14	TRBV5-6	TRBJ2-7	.	TGTGCCAGCAGCTCGGACCCGGAGGGCCCGAAGCAGTACTTC	CASSSDPEGPKQYF